This entry lists 27 T cell receptor beta chains sequenced from one sample in a study of blood T cell repertoires in COVID-19. Method: immunoSEQ multiplex PCR; TCRdb's copy keeps in-frame clones and lacks some. The sample includes approximately 200,000 clones, around 89% of them seen just once. Sequenced: peripheral blood. The source is a woman aged 25-40 years with acute or convalescent COVID-19.

The chain carries TRBV2 and TRBJ2-7; D is ambiguous. The CDR3 consists of 15 residues. The germline CDR1 and CDR2 sequences are SNHLY and FYNNEI. V was pared by 3 bases and J by 0 bases, with 12 bases between. This CDR3 reads CASSDLVSSSYEQYF. The CDR3 DNA reads as TGTGCCAGCAGTGATCTGGTCTCCAGCTCCTACGAGCAGTACTTC.

This chain links TRBV11-2 with TRBJ2-1, with D unclear. The V end lost 5 bases, the J end lost 9 bases, and 11 bases lay between the germline ends. Looked up from germline, CDR1 is SGHAT and CDR2 is FQNNGV. This CDR3 has 12 residues. CDR3 in DNA: TGTGCCAGCAGCCGAGGAATTACTGAGCAGTTCTTC. This gives the protein CASSRGITEQFF. The variable domain in full, with the rest retrieved from reference TRBV11-2 and TRBJ2-1, is EAGVAQSPRYKIIEKRQSVAFWCNPISGHATLYWYQQILGQGPKLLIQFQNNGVVDDSQLPKDRFSAERLKGVDSTLKIQPAKLEDSAVYLCASSRGITEQFFGPGTRLTVL.

This clone was recorded once. J is TRBJ2-7 and V is TRBV5-1; tentative D call: TRBD2 (6 bases). From germline, CDR1 is SGHRS and CDR2 YFSETQ. The CDR3 has 13 residues. V was shortened by 6 bases and J by 3 bases, with 13 bases between the two germline ends. The CDR3 is CASKPGESYEQYF. The CDR3 region has the DNA TGCGCCAGCAAGCCGGGGGAAAGCTACGAGCAGTACTTC.

This clone has just a few counts. V and J are TRBV7-2 and TRBJ1-2; unclear D gene. V was shortened by 7 bases and J by 3 bases, with 9 bases between the two germline ends. The germline V gene has CDR1 SGHTA and CDR2 FQGNSA. This CDR3 comprises 12 residues. The CDR3 nucleotides are TGTGCCAGCACCCGACGGGACTATGGCTACACCTTC. Its protein product is CASTRRDYGYTF.

The chain couples TRBV6-5 to TRBJ2-3; 10 bases are a match to TRBD1. Unmatched junction bases numbered 6, after V lost 8 bases and J lost 4 bases. Germline V lookup: CDR1 MNHEY, CDR2 SVGAGI. This CDR3 is built from 14 residues. Here the CDR3 DNA reads TGTGCCAGCCGAGGGACAGGGGTGTCAGATACGCAGTATTTT. Amino acid sequence: CASRGTGVSDTQYF.

J is TRBJ2-1 and V is TRBV5-1; TRBD2 aligns across 8 bases. The CDR3 extends over 14 amino acids. The germline gives CDR1 SGHRS, CDR2 YFSETQ. V shed 4 bases, J shed 8 bases, and the junction held 8 bases outside the gene matches. CDR3 bases: TGCGCCAGCAGCGTGAGCGGGAGTCAGGATGAGCAGTTCTTC. Translated, it gives CASSVSGSQDEQFF.

This chain uses TRBV29-1 with TRBJ2-1, with 8 bases identical to TRBD1. The CDR3 spans 14 residues. Germline V lookup: CDR1 SQVTM, CDR2 ANQGSEA. V lost 7 bases, J lost 7 bases, and 12 bases stayed unmatched. The chain's CDR3 is CSAHPGRGPNEQFF. The CDR3 region has the DNA TGCAGCGCCCACCCGGGCAGGGGGCCAAATGAGCAGTTCTTC.

V is TRBV11-2 and J is TRBJ2-2, with TRBD1 matching over 8 bases. Per the germline V gene, CDR1 is SGHAT and CDR2 is FQNNGV. CDR3 length: 13 amino acids. V trimming: 8 bases; J trimming: 4 bases; junction bases outside the gene matches: 3. CDR3 residues: CASRQGATGELFF. CDR3 nucleotides: TGTGCCAGCCGCCAGGGGGCCACCGGGGAGCTGTTTTTT.

The rearrangement joins TRBV28 to TRBJ2-3; D is uncertain. The CDR3 spans 13 residues. Germline CDR1 reads MDHEN; CDR2 reads SYDVKM. V was pared by 5 bases and J by 4 bases, with 10 bases between. CDR3 in amino acids: CASSLITADTQYF. The CDR3 DNA is TGTGCCAGCAGTCTGATTACGGCAGATACGCAGTATTTT. The entire variable domain, with the rest obtained from reference TRBV28 and TRBJ2-3, is as follows: DVKVTQSSRYLVKRTGEKVFLECVQDMDHENMFWYRQDPGLGLRLIYFSYDVKMKEKGDIPEGYSVSREKKERFSLILESASTNQTSMYLCASSLITADTQYFGPGTRLTVL.

This chain links TRBV6-5 with TRBJ1-1, with D hard to call. V gave up 8 bases and J gave up 1 base, with 8 bases separating them. The CDR3 extends over 12 amino acids. In germline, CDR1 is MNHEY, CDR2 SVGAGI. CDR3 bases: TGTGCCAGCGTCCTTAAGAACACTGAAGCTTTCTTT. The encoded protein is CASVLKNTEAFF.

This chain links TRBV2 with TRBJ2-1; D is possibly TRBD1 (5 bases). From germline, CDR1 is SNHLY and CDR2 FYNNEI. The CDR3 extends over 12 amino acids. V lost 7 bases, J lost 5 bases, and 9 bases lay in between. The CDR3 DNA reads TGTGCCAGCATGAGGACAAACAATGAGCAGTTCTTC. It specifies CASMRTNNEQFF. The full variable domain, completed using reference TRBV2 and TRBJ2-1, is EPEVTQTPSHQVTQMGQEVILRCVPISNHLYFYWYRQILGQKVEFLVSFYNNEISEKSEIFDDQFSVERPDGSNFTLKIRSTKLEDSAMYFCASMRTNNEQFFGPGTRLTVL.

On this clone: This sample also contains other DNA sequences that code for the same CDR3. The chain uses TRBV5-1 and TRBJ1-4, with a tentative D call TRBD1 (5 bases). There are 14 residues in the CDR3. Germline V gene data show CDR1 as SGHRS and CDR2 as YFSETQ. Trimming cost V 0 bases and J 4 bases, with 7 bases left between them. The CDR3 nucleotides are TGCGCCAGCAGCTTGGGGCAGGGTAATGAAAAACTGTTTTTT. Encoded protein: CASSLGQGNEKLFF. Complete variable domain (other parts from reference TRBV5-1 and TRBJ1-4): KAGVTQTPRYLIKTRGQQVTLSCSPISGHRSVSWYQQTPGQGLQFLFEYFSETQRNKGNFPGRFSGRQFSNSRSEMNVSTLELGDSALYLCASSLGQGNEKLFFGSGTQLSVL.

The gene calls are TRBV18 and TRBJ2-1; tentative D call: TRBD2 (5 bases). The V gene's germline CDR1 is KGHSH and CDR2 LQKENI. This CDR3 spans 13 amino acids. The V gene lost 3 bases and the J gene lost 9 bases, with 12 bases spanning the gap. This CDR3 reads CASSPDLAGEQFF. The CDR3 DNA reads TGTGCCAGCTCACCGGATCTAGCTGGTGAGCAGTTCTTC.

This clone was counted only a few times. V gene TRBV25-1 combines with J gene TRBJ2-4; 7 positions agree with TRBD1. V gave up 5 bases and J gave up 9 bases; unmatched junction bases: 10. CDR1 and CDR2 (germline): MGHDK, SYGVNS. CDR3 length equals 14 residues. CDR3 loop: CASSTDRERGIQYF. Here the CDR3 DNA reads TGTGCCAGCAGTACAGACAGGGAGAGGGGCATTCAGTACTTC.

With regard to this clone: The junction differs from germline at one of its ends, possibly a read error. V is TRBV2 and J is TRBJ2-5, with D perhaps matching TRBD2 (5 bases). This CDR3 has 14 amino acids. Germline CDR1 SNHLY, CDR2 FYNNEI. This chain's CDR3 is CATSGLAGQGTQYF. The DNA for the CDR3 is TGTGCCACCAGCGGTCTGGCGGGTCAAGGGACCCAGTACTTC.

This rearrangement joins TRBV21-1 to TRBJ2-2; TRBD2 reflects the table's D call only, with no check against the DNA. TRBV21-1 has pseudogene status. CDR3 length: 20 residues. CDR3 coding DNA: TGTGCCAGCAGCAAAGAGGAGTGGACTAGCCAACTGGAGAACACCGGGGAGCTGTTTTTT. Its protein is CASSKEEWTSQLENTGELFF.

The rearrangement uses TRBV3-1 (or the pseudogene TRBV3-2) and TRBJ1-2; 8 bases agree with TRBD1. The CDR3 contains 14 residues. Germline V gene sequence: CDR1 LGHDT, CDR2 YNNKEL (reference sequence). Trimming cost V 2 bases and J 4 bases; bases outside gene matches: 3. CDR3 region: CASSQWDRSYGYTF. The CDR3 DNA reads as TGTGCCAGCAGCCAATGGGACAGGTCCTATGGCTACACCTTC.

This chain joins TRBV6-6 and TRBJ2-5; tentative D call: TRBD2 (6 bases). Germline V gene data show CDR1 as MNHNY and CDR2 as SVGAGI (reference sequence). There are 14 residues in the CDR3. Trimming removed 0 bases at V and 4 bases at J, with 9 bases between. CDR3: CASSYSRGLETQYF. CDR3 nucleotide sequence: TGTGCCAGCAGTTACTCTCGGGGGTTAGAGACCCAGTACTTC.

The V call is TRBV5-1, the J call TRBJ2-1; TRBD2 aligns across 11 bases. The CDR3 covers 14 residues. Germline V lookup: CDR1 SGHRS, CDR2 YFSETQ. Trimming cost V 6 bases and J 7 bases; bases outside gene matches: 6. CDR3 nucleotides: TGCGCCAGCACACTAGCGGGAGTGGAGAATGAGCAGTTCTTC. This sequence encodes CASTLAGVENEQFF.

J is TRBJ2-7 and V is TRBV28; possibly TRBD2 for D (6 bases). V dropped 5 bases and J dropped 0 bases, with 14 bases sitting between them. Germline lookup yields CDR1 MDHEN and CDR2 SYDVKM. The CDR3 has 15 amino acids. This CDR3 is CASSPAGGSSYEQYF. In DNA, the CDR3 is TGTGCCAGCAGTCCCGCTGGGGGGAGCTCCTACGAGCAGTACTTC.

This clone came up once. CDR3 bases: TGTGCCAGCAGCTTGGGAGGGGGCATCACAGATACGCAGTATTTT. Protein sequence: CASSLGGGITDTQYF. The V call is TRBV5-4, the J call TRBJ2-3; 7 nucleotides match TRBD1. The CDR3 has 15 amino acids. CDR1 SGHNT and CDR2 YYREEE come from the germline V gene (reference sequence). J was trimmed by 2 bases and V by 0 bases; bases with no gene match: 3.

J is TRBJ2-1 and V is TRBV10-3, with TRBD2 matching over 10 bases. V was clipped by 7 bases and J by 8 bases; unmatched bases: 5. This CDR3 contains 13 residues. The germline CDR1 and CDR2 sequences are ENHRY and SYGVKD. The CDR3 here is CAIKSGRADEQFF. Here the CDR3 DNA reads TGTGCCATCAAGAGCGGGAGGGCCGATGAGCAGTTCTTC.

The rearrangement links TRBV5-1 to TRBJ1-2; unclear D gene. The CDR3 loop spans 13 amino acids. V shed 0 bases and J shed 6 bases, with 9 bases lying between them. CDR1 is SGHRS and CDR2 is YFSETQ in the germline V gene. CDR3: CASSLAGWDGYTF. CDR3 nucleotides: TGCGCCAGCAGCTTGGCGGGATGGGATGGCTACACCTTC.

The chain carries TRBV6-1 and TRBJ1-1; D call uncertain. V was clipped by 2 bases and J by 1 base, with 11 bases between them. Germline CDR1 MNHNS, CDR2 SASEGT. CDR3 length: 15 residues. CDR3 sequence: CASSETARQNTEAFF. The CDR3 DNA is TGTGCCAGCAGTGAAACGGCGCGGCAGAACACTGAAGCTTTCTTT.

This chain uses TRBV3-1 (or the pseudogene TRBV3-2) with TRBJ2-7; D possibly corresponds to TRBD1 (5 bases). CDR1 is LGHDT and CDR2 is YNNKEL in the germline V gene (reference sequence). Trimming took 1 base from V and 6 from J, leaving 10 bases between them. The CDR3 spans 13 residues. The CDR3 bases are TGTGCCAGCAGCCAAGCAGGGTCTGGCGAGCAGTACTTC. As protein: CASSQAGSGEQYF.

The chain carries TRBV18 and TRBJ1-1; tentatively, D is TRBD1 (5 bases). Trimming stripped 5 bases from V and 7 bases from J, with 8 bases between. Germline-derived CDR1 and CDR2 are KGHSH and LQKENI. The CDR3 length is 11 residues. The CDR3 DNA sequence: TGTGCCAGCTCAGTTGACAGTGAAGCTTTCTTT. Its protein is CASSVDSEAFF.

This chain joins TRBV4-1 and TRBJ1-6; D is unresolved. Germline values: CDR1 MGHRA, CDR2 YSYEKL. V lost 0 bases to trimming and J lost 8 bases, with 5 bases between them. The CDR3 sequence is 13 residues long. In DNA form, the CDR3 reads TGCGCCAGCAGCCAAGATCGCGATTCACCCCTCCACTTT. Protein product: CASSQDRDSPLHF.